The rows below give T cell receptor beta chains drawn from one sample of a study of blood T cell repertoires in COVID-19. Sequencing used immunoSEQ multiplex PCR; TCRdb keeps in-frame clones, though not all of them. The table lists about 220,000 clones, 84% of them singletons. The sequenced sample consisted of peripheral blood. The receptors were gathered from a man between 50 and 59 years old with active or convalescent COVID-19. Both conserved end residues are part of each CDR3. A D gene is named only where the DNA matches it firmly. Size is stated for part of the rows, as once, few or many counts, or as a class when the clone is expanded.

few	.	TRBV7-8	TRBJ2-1	TGTGCCAGCAGCCCGGTGAACAATGAGCAGTTCTTC	CASSPVNNEQFF
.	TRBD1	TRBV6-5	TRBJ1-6	TGTGCCAGCAGTTACTCAGGACAGGCGATTAATTCACCCCTCCACTTT	CASSYSGQAINSPLHF
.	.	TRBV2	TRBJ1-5	TGTGCCAGCAGTGAAAACGGTGGCAATCAGCCCCAGCATTTT	CASSENGGNQPQHF
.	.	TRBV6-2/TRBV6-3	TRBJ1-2	TGTGCCAGCAGCACTACCGGGATTATCTATGGCTACACCTTC	CASSTTGIIYGYTF
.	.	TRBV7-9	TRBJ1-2	TGTGCCAGCAACGAATTCGGGGAGGACTACACCTTC	CASNEFGEDYTF
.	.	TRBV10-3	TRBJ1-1	TGTGCCATCAGTGAGTCGAGTTTTGCCACGATGGGCGCTTTCTTT	CAISESSFATMGAFF
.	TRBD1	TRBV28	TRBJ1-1	TGTGCCAGCAGTTTATCTGGGACAGGGACAACTGAAGCTTTCTTT	CASSLSGTGTTEAFF
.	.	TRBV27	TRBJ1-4	TGTGCCAGCAGTTTCGGGCAGGGCGCTAATGAAAAACTGTTTTTT	CASSFGQGANEKLFF
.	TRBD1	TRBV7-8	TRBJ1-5	TGTGCCAGCAGCTCACAGGGGTTTCTGGATCAGCCCCAGCATTTT	CASSSQGFLDQPQHF
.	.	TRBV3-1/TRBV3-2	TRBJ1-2	TGTGCCAGCAGCCAAGTACGGTCCAGGGGTAACTATGGCTACACCTTC	CASSQVRSRGNYGYTF
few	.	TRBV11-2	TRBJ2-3	TGTGCCAGCAGCAGGTCGACTCTCACAGATACGCAGTATTTT	CASSRSTLTDTQYF
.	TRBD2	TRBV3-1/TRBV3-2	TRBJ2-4	TGTGCCAGCAGCCAAGAAACTAGCGGGACAGCCAAAAACATTCAGTACTTC	CASSQETSGTAKNIQYF
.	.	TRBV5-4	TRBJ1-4	TGTGCCAGCAGCTCGCAAACAGCTAATAATGAAAAACTGTTTTTT	CASSSQTANNEKLFF
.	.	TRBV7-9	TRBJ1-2	TGTGCCAGCAGCTTAAATCGCCCCCCGGCTAACTATGGCTACACCTTC	CASSLNRPPANYGYTF
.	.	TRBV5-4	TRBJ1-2	TGTGCCAGCAGCCGGGGGGACGGGGTCTATGGCTACACCTTC	CASSRGDGVYGYTF
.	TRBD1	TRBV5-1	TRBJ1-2	TGCGCCAGCAGCACGGACAGGGGAGGAGGATATGGCTACACCTTC	CASSTDRGGGYGYTF
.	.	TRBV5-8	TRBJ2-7	TGTGCCAGCAGCTCCGTGGGGGCGGGAGCGATCACCTACGAGCAGTACTTC	CASSSVGAGAITYEQYF
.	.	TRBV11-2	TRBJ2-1	TGTGCCAGCAGCTTATCTTCCGGAGTAAGGGGTGAGCAGTTCTTC	CASSLSSGVRGEQFF
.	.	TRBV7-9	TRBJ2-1	TGTGCCAGCAGCAGACAAAATGAGCAGTTCTTC	CASSRQNEQFF
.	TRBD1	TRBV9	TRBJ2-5	TGTGCCAGCAGCCCCGGGACAGGGGGCCGAAAGACCCAGTACTTC	CASSPGTGGRKTQYF
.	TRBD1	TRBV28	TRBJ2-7	TGTGCCAGCAAGCTGGGACAGGGGTCCTACGAGCAGTACTTC	CASKLGQGSYEQYF
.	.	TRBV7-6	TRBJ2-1	TGTGCCAGCAGCCCCAACCCAACGAAAGACTTATTACAGTTCTTC	CASSPNPTKDLLQFF
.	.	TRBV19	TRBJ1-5	TGTGCCAGTAGTATGATCAGGGTTCAGCCCCAGCATTTT	CASSMIRVQPQHF
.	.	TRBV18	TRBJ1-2	TGTGCCAGCTCACCGGAACTAGGGAGTGAGGGCTACACCTTC	CASSPELGSEGYTF
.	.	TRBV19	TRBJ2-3	TGTGCCAGTAGGCCCCGCGGGGCCCGCACAGATACGCAGTATTTT	CASRPRGARTDTQYF
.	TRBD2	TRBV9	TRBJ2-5	TGTGCCAGCAGCCCTAGCGGGGGAGGGGAGACCCAGTACTTC	CASSPSGGGETQYF
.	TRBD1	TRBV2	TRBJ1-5	TGTGCCAGCAGTGAAAGGAGGGGGCGAAATCAGCCCCAGCATTTT	CASSERRGRNQPQHF
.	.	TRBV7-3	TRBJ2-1	TGTGCCAGCAGCTTAACGTGGGGACACTACAATGAGCAGTTCTTC	CASSLTWGHYNEQFF
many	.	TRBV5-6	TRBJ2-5	TGTGCCAGCAGCTCCGACACTGCGACAGAGACCCAGTACTTC	CASSSDTATETQYF